The 15 T cell receptor beta chains below come from one sample, sequenced in a study of T cells in Graves' hyperthyroidism and ophthalmopathy (dated by TCRdb to about 2019). Library preparation was by multiplex PCR. The data were produced on an Illumina HiSeq 2000. The TCR beta CDR3 regions were amplified from RNA transcripts. The TCR CDR3 was subjected to a first round of RT-PCR using the HTBI primer set and the Qiagen OneStep RT-PCR kit. Through fastp at Q25 and MiXCR, TCRdb rebuilt clones from the public reads, retaining in-frame beta chains. Each CDR3 protein appears once, grouped with its most common genes and DNA. A total of a few hundred thousand distinct CDR3 sequences appear in this sample, around a sixth of them only once. The ten largest clones take up 45% to 50% of the sample. What was sequenced was blood. The receptors were sampled from a woman aged 50 to 65 with Graves' hyperthyroidism.

This clonotype was counted between two and nine times. V usage is TRBV5-1 and J usage is TRBJ1-1; 9 bases map to TRBD1. With V trimmed by 4 bases and J by 4 bases, 11 bases remained unmatched. From germline, CDR1 is SGHRS and CDR2 YFSETQ. The CDR3 runs 16 residues. The CDR3 DNA reads TGCGCCAGCAGCCCGGGACAGGGCTCCGTTGGCACTGAAGCTTTCTTT. This translates into CASSPGQGSVGTEAFF.

The chain employs TRBV6-1 and TRBJ1-2, with a weak D call TRBD1 (5 bases). The germline V gene has CDR1 MNHNS and CDR2 SASEGT. This CDR3 comprises 12 residues. The V gene lost 5 bases and the J gene lost 7 bases, with 11 bases spanning the gap. The CDR3 DNA is TGTGCCAGCAGTCAGGGTTTTGGTGGCTACACCTTC. Protein product: CASSQGFGGYTF.

This clonotype was detected a few times. The chain is built from TRBV10-3 and TRBJ2-1; 10 bases line up with TRBD1. The CDR3 loop spans 16 amino acids. Germline V CDR1 and CDR2: ENHRY, SYGVKD. The ends lost 2 bases at V and 6 bases at J; junction bases unmatched: 7. CDR3 nucleotides: TGTGCCATCAGTGAGCCCACGAGACAGGGGGCCAATGAGCAGTTCTTC. Protein: CAISEPTRQGANEQFF.

This clonotype was counted many times. This chain connects TRBV13 to TRBJ2-2; maybe TRBD1 (6 bases). CDR3 length equals 14 residues. Germline CDR1 and CDR2: PRHDT and FYEKMQ (reference sequence). V shed 9 bases and J shed 3 bases, with 14 bases lying between them. The CDR3 sequence: CASQQGMDTGELFF. The CDR3 region has the DNA TGTGCCAGTCAGCAGGGGATGGACACCGGGGAGCTGTTTTTT.

This clonotype occurred a few times. V is TRBV30 and J is TRBJ2-2; D gene uncertain. Germline V gene sequence: CDR1 GTSNPN, CDR2 SVGIG (reference sequence). CDR3 size: 13 residues. The V end lost 5 bases, the J end lost 1 base, and 8 bases lay between the germline ends. In DNA, the CDR3 is TGTGCCTGGCGCGCACAGAACACCGGGGAGCTGTTTTTT. The encoded protein is CAWRAQNTGELFF.

The rearrangement uses TRBV7-9 and TRBJ2-4; TRBD1 is a possible D gene (6 bases). Per germline, CDR1 SEHNR and CDR2 FQNEAQ (reference sequence). V dropped 5 bases and J dropped 8 bases, with 22 bases sitting between them. The CDR3 covers 16 residues. The CDR3, as DNA: TGTGCCAGCAGCGCCAGGGCAGGGGAAAGTCAGTACATTCAGTACTTC. Amino acids: CASSARAGESQYIQYF. The whole variable domain, filled in from reference TRBV7-9 and TRBJ2-4, reads DTGVSQNPRHKITKRGQNVTFRCDPISEHNRLYWYRQTLGQGPEFLTYFQNEAQLEKSRLLSDRFSAERPKGSFSTLEIQRTEQGDSAMYLCASSARAGESQYIQYFGAGTRLSVL.

This clonotype was counted at least ten times. V gene TRBV3-1 combines with J gene TRBJ2-1; D possibly uses TRBD1 or TRBD2 (6 bases each). The CDR3 is 18 amino acids. The germline CDR1 and CDR2 sequences are LGHDT and YNNKEL (reference sequence). V was shortened by 4 bases and J by 2 bases, with 21 bases between the two germline ends. The CDR3 DNA sequence: TGTGCCAGCAGCCCGAGGGGGGTAGGGGTCGGACCCTACAATGAGCAGTTCTTC. Its protein product is CASSPRGVGVGPYNEQFF.

This clonotype was seen at least ten times. The CDR3: CASIPAGGSGDTQYF. CDR3 in DNA: TGTGCCAGCATCCCCGCGGGGGGGTCGGGAGATACGCAGTATTTT. The V call is TRBV28, the J call TRBJ2-3, with 9 bases lining up with TRBD2. The CDR3 has 15 residues. Germline V gene lookup returns CDR1 MDHEN and CDR2 SYDVKM. V trimming: 7 bases; J trimming: 5 bases; junction bases outside the gene matches: 10. Based on the CDR3 plus reference TRBV28 and TRBJ2-3, the full variable domain is DVKVTQSSRYLVKRTGEKVFLECVQDMDHENMFWYRQDPGLGLRLIYFSYDVKMKEKGDIPEGYSVSREKKERFSLILESASTNQTSMYLCASIPAGGSGDTQYFGPGTRLTVL.

This clonotype was seen many times. V is TRBV2 and J is TRBJ2-3; 8 nucleotides align to TRBD2. V shed 1 base, J shed 5 bases, and the junction held 8 bases outside the gene matches. CDR1 and CDR2 from the germline V gene are SNHLY and FYNNEI. This CDR3 region has 16 residues. Written as DNA, the CDR3 is TGTGCCAGCAGTGAAGAAGAGGCAGCGGGGGAAGATACGCAGTATTTT. Residues: CASSEEEAAGEDTQYF.

This clonotype was found a few times. This chain joins TRBV6-1 and TRBJ2-2; 7 positions agree with TRBD1. There are 14 residues in the CDR3. The germline V gene has CDR1 MNHNS and CDR2 SASEGT. The ends lost 5 bases at V and 4 bases at J; junction bases unmatched: 4. The DNA for the CDR3 is TGTGCCAGCAGTTCGGGACAGCCCACCGGGGAGCTGTTTTTT. Amino acid sequence: CASSSGQPTGELFF.

J is TRBJ1-4 and V is TRBV9; a possible D gene is TRBD1 (5 bases). The V gene lost 1 base and the J gene lost 4 bases, with 11 bases spanning the gap. The CDR3 is 15 residues long. Germline V gives CDR1 SGDLS, CDR2 YYNGEE. The CDR3 sequence is CASSVTGYSNEKLFF. In DNA, the CDR3 is TGTGCCAGCAGCGTAACAGGTTACAGTAATGAAAAACTGTTTTTT.

This clonotype appeared a single time. V is TRBV7-9 and J is TRBJ1-4; D unresolved. The CDR3 loop spans 13 amino acids. Germline CDR1 SEHNR, CDR2 FQNEAQ (reference sequence). The V gene lost 5 bases and the J gene lost 12 bases, with 16 bases spanning the gap. The CDR3 region has the DNA TGTGCCAGCAGCCCCCCTTGGGTCGACGAACTGTTTTTT. It encodes CASSPPWVDELFF.

In its sample, this clonotype was seen many times. The chain is built from TRBV5-1 and TRBJ2-7, with D unclear. The CDR3 totals 13 residues. Trimming shortened V by 1 base and J by 6 bases, and 11 bases separated the two germline ends. Germline values: CDR1 SGHRS, CDR2 YFSETQ. The DNA of the CDR3 is TGCGCCAGCAGCTTGAGTTGGGATTCCGAGCAGTACTTC. It encodes CASSLSWDSEQYF.

This clonotype has a handful of counts. This chain joins TRBV11-2 and TRBJ1-6, with unresolved D. V was cut by 3 bases and J by 7 bases, with 10 bases left in between. Germline loops: CDR1 SGHAT, CDR2 FQNNGV. This CDR3 has 14 amino acids. CDR3 amino acids: CASSFTEANSPLHF. The CDR3 DNA follows: TGTGCCAGCAGCTTTACAGAAGCAAATTCACCCCTCCACTTT.

This clonotype has at least ten counts. The chain employs TRBV7-2 and TRBJ2-5; maybe TRBD1 (7 bases). Trimming took 1 base from V and 4 from J, leaving 13 bases between them. The CDR3 totals 15 residues. CDR1 and CDR2 from the germline V gene are SGHTA and FQGNSA. The CDR3 is CASSLEGQGGETQYF. The CDR3 nucleotides read TGTGCCAGCAGCTTAGAGGGGCAGGGGGGAGAGACCCAGTACTTC. The whole variable domain, filled in from reference TRBV7-2 and TRBJ2-5, reads GAGVSQSPSNKVTEKGKDVELRCDPISGHTALYWYRQSLGQGLEFLIYFQGNSAPDKSGLPSDRFSAERTGGSVSTLTIQRTQQEDSAVYLCASSLEGQGGETQYFGPGTRLLVL.